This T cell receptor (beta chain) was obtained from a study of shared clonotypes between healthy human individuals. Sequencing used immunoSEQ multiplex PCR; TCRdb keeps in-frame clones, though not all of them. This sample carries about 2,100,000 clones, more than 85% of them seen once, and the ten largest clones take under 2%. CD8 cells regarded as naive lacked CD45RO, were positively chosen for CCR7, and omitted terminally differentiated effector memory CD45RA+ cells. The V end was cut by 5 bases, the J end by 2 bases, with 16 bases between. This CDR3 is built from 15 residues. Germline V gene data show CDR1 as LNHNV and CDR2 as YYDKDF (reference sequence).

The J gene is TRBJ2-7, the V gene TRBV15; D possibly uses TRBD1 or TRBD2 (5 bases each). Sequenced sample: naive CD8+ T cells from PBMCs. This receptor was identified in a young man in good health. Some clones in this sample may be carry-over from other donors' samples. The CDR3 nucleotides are TGTGCCACCAGCGGGGGTATGACTGAGACCTACGAGCAGTACTTC. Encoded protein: CATSGGMTETYEQYF. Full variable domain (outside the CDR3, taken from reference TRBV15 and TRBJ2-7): DAMVIQNPRYQVTQFGKPVTLSCSQTLNHNVMYWYQQKSSQAPKLLFHYYDKDFNNEADTPDNFQSRRPNTSFCFLDIRSPGLGDTAMYLCATSGGMTETYEQYFGPGTRLTVT.